This T cell receptor beta chain was captured in a study of T-cell reconstitution after alpha-beta-depleted transplantation in children. TCRbeta library preparation incorporated unique molecular identifiers. MiXCR was run by TCRdb on the PCR reads, yielding one entry per CDR3 protein. Among some 72,000 distinct CDR3 sequences listed, 6% to 8% were seen once. This CDR3 is 16 amino acids long. The V and J ends lost 6 bases and 0 bases, in that order; junction bases with no gene match: 10. The germline V gene has CDR1 LNHDA and CDR2 SQIVND (reference sequence). Here the sequenced sample was PBMCs from the stem cell graft donor, taken from the stem cell graft. This receptor was taken from a human donor who donated a stem cell graft to a child with acute lymphoblastic leukemia. The J gene is TRBJ1-1, the V gene TRBV19; 7 bases map to TRBD1. The DNA of the CDR3 is TGTGCCAGTAGAAATCGACAGGGCGCGGTGAACACTGAAGCTTTCTTT. Translation gives CASRNRQGAVNTEAFF.